The TCR beta chain under discussion was sequenced for a study of blood T cells in healthy people across ages. Regarding the study as a whole: Significant beta diversity loss was already apparent by age approximately 40, declining roughly linearly.

PBMCs numbering at least 7 million were isolated per sample. This clonotype was observed once. Its specificity is unknown. V dropped 4 bases and J dropped 3; count of bases not matched to a gene: 5. This CDR3 spans 14 amino acids. Germline V CDR1 and CDR2: SGHRS, YFSETQ. The second PCR ran about 7 to 12 cycles with a sample-barcoded 5' primer and J-beta primers. Each TCR beta cDNA got a 12-nucleotide random molecular identifier. TCRdb redid the calling of the 5' RACE reads with MiXCR, one entry per CDR3 protein. The sample consists of about 600,000 distinct CDR3 sequences, under 55% of them appearing once.

The chain couples TRBV5-1 to TRBJ2-7; 9 positions match TRBD1. The specimen sequenced was blood. The origin of this receptor is an elderly man in good health. The CDR3 nucleotides read TGCGCCAGCAGCGAAGGGACAGGGATCTACGAGCAGTACTTC. Its protein is CASSEGTGIYEQYF.